The rows below give T cell receptor beta chains drawn from one sample of a study of immune cell composition in non-small cell lung cancer. Generated by immunoSEQ multiplex PCR, the TCRdb table keeps only in-frame clones and is missing some. The sample holds 5,000 to 5,500 clones, 71% seen once. Sequenced input: lung tumor tissue. The receptor set was obtained from a human donor with non-small cell lung cancer. The CDR3 runs from the conserved cysteine through the conserved F or W. A D gene is named only where the DNA matches it firmly. Expanded clones are given a class, and other clones once, few, many or no size at all.

length	size	V	J	D	DNA	CDR3
14	few	TRBV2	TRBJ2-1	.	TGTGCCAGCCAGCGTTGGACTTTCTACAATGAGCAGTTCTTC	CASQRWTFYNEQFF
16	few	TRBV7-9	TRBJ1-5	TRBD1	TGTGCCAGCAGCCAATCAGGGCAGGGGGCGTCTCAGCCCCAGCATTTT	CASSQSGQGASQPQHF
15	few	TRBV4-2	TRBJ2-2	TRBD1	TGTGCCAGCAGCCAAGATAACAGGGGGCTCGGGGAGCTGTTTTTT	CASSQDNRGLGELFF
16	.	TRBV7-8	TRBJ2-1	TRBD2	TGTGCCAGCAGCTTAGCGGGAGGGCGGTATAAAGAAGAGCAGTTCTTC	CASSLAGGRYKEEQFF
16	.	TRBV5-4	TRBJ2-5	TRBD2	TGTGCCAGCAGCTTAAGGACTAGCGGGGTGGGAGAGACCCAGTACTTC	CASSLRTSGVGETQYF
16	few	TRBV18	TRBJ2-3	TRBD2	TGTGCCAGCTCACCGTCGGCGGGAGTAGTAAGAGATACGCAGTATTTT	CASSPSAGVVRDTQYF
16	.	TRBV13	TRBJ1-1	.	TGTGCCAGCAGCTTATCCCGACAATTAGTTGGCACTGAAGCTTTCTTT	CASSLSRQLVGTEAFF
16	.	TRBV7-3	TRBJ2-2	.	TGTGCCAGCAGCTGGAGGCCAGTAACGAACACCGGGGAGCTGTTTTTT	CASSWRPVTNTGELFF
12	.	TRBV5-8	TRBJ2-5	.	TGTGCCAGCAGCTTGGCCCGGGAGACCCAGTACTTC	CASSLARETQYF
17	.	TRBV28	TRBJ2-1	TRBD2	TGTGCCAGCAAAAGGAAGCGGGATGATCTTTCCGACAATGAGCAGTTCTTC	CASKRKRDDLSDNEQFF
13	.	TRBV10-3	TRBJ2-1	.	TGTGCCATCAGGCGGATGAGCTCCAATGAGCAGTTCTTC	CAIRRMSSNEQFF
15	.	TRBV9	TRBJ2-1	TRBD2	TGTGCCAGCAGCGCGAGGACTAGCGGGAGGGATGAGCAGTTCTTC	CASSARTSGRDEQFF
17	.	TRBV19	TRBJ2-7	TRBD2	TGTGCCAGTAGTATAAACGCAGGACTAGCGGTCGCCTACGAGCAGTACTTC	CASSINAGLAVAYEQYF
15	once	TRBV15	TRBJ1-1	.	TGTGCCACCAGCAGTATGATATTACAGGGTTCTGAAGCTTTCTTT	CATSSMILQGSEAFF
14	.	TRBV6-6	TRBJ2-7	TRBD1	TGTGCCAGCAGTTCCCCGGGACAGCTGTGGGAGCAGTACTTC	CASSSPGQLWEQYF
15	.	TRBV27	TRBJ2-1	TRBD2	TGTGCCAGCAGTGCTCCGGGACTAGCGGTGCATGAGCAGTTCTTC	CASSAPGLAVHEQFF
16	.	TRBV5-4	TRBJ1-1	.	TGTGCCAGCCTAAATCTGCCGGGACAACTGAACACTGAAGCTTTCTTT	CASLNLPGQLNTEAFF
13	few	TRBV12-5	TRBJ2-5	.	TGTGCTAGTGCTTTGTGGAGGCAAGAGACCCAGTACTTC	CASALWRQETQYF
14	.	TRBV11-2	TRBJ2-7	TRBD1	TGTGCCAGCAGCATCCGGGACAGTTTCGACGAGCAGTACTTC	CASSIRDSFDEQYF
15	few	TRBV11-2	TRBJ2-7	TRBD1	TGTGCCAGCAGCTCCGACAGGGGACCTTTCTACGAGCAGTACTTC	CASSSDRGPFYEQYF
15	.	TRBV6-4	TRBJ2-6	.	TGTGCCAGCAGTGACCCGAGCTCTGGGGCCAACGTCCTGACTTTC	CASSDPSSGANVLTF
16	.	TRBV5-5	TRBJ2-7	TRBD2	TGTGCCAGCAGCTTGGGAGCTAGCGGGAGCTCCTACGAGCAGTACTTC	CASSLGASGSSYEQYF
15	few	TRBV18	TRBJ1-2	.	TGTGCCAGCTCACCACAGGAGGGTCCCTCAAGTGGCTACACCTTC	CASSPQEGPSSGYTF
14	.	TRBV6-6	TRBJ1-4	TRBD1	TGTGCCGCCAGAACGACAGGGGAGGGGGAAAAACTGTTTTTT	CAARTTGEGEKLFF
15	.	TRBV27	TRBJ2-7	TRBD1	TGTGCCAGCAGTTTATTCCACAGGGGACCCTACGAGCAGTACTTC	CASSLFHRGPYEQYF
15	.	TRBV6-5	TRBJ2-7	TRBD1	TGTGCCAGCAGACTGGGACAGGGGGGACGCTACGAGCAGTACTTC	CASRLGQGGRYEQYF
15	.	TRBV18	TRBJ1-6	TRBD1	TGTGCCAGCTCACCAACAGGGGCTGGAGGGTCACCCCTCCACTTT	CASSPTGAGGSPLHF
12	few	TRBV7-9	TRBJ1-2	.	TGTGCCAGCAGCCTCGCGGGGGAGGGCTACACCTTC	CASSLAGEGYTF
12	.	TRBV7-9	TRBJ2-2	.	TGTGCCAGCAGCTTTTTATCCGGGGAGCTGTTTTTT	CASSFLSGELFF
15	few	TRBV6-6	TRBJ1-1	TRBD1	TGTGCCAGCAGTTTCCCGGGACAGGGGAACACTGAAGCTTTCTTT	CASSFPGQGNTEAFF
15	.	TRBV27	TRBJ2-7	.	TGTGCCAGCAGTTTTAAGCCCCGCGGAGGCTACGAGCAGTACTTC	CASSFKPRGGYEQYF
13	.	TRBV6-1	TRBJ2-5	.	TGTGCCAGCAGGTTGACAGGTCAAGAGACCCAGTACTTC	CASRLTGQETQYF
14	.	TRBV19	TRBJ2-1	TRBD2	TGTGCCAGTAGGACCGGGACTAGCGTCAATGAGCAGTTCTTC	CASRTGTSVNEQFF
15	.	TRBV18	TRBJ2-5	TRBD2	TGTGCCAGCTCACCACCAAGCGGGAGAAGAGAGACCCAGTACTTC	CASSPPSGRRETQYF
13	.	TRBV5-6	TRBJ2-5	.	TGTGCCAGCAGCTTGGTGGCCGTGGAGACCCAGTACTTC	CASSLVAVETQYF
16	.	TRBV9	TRBJ1-3	.	TGTGCCAGCAGCGTATGGCAGGGGATAGCTGGAAACACCATATATTTT	CASSVWQGIAGNTIYF
13	few	TRBV7-3	TRBJ1-5	.	TGTGCCAGCAGCTTTGATGCGAATCAGCCCCAGCATTTT	CASSFDANQPQHF
16	.	TRBV6-6	TRBJ2-7	TRBD1	TGTGCCAGCAGTCCAAGGGGAGGACAGGGGTCCTACGAGCAGTACTTC	CASSPRGGQGSYEQYF
16	.	TRBV19	TRBJ2-7	TRBD2	TGTGCCAGTAGTGCCCCGGGACTAGCGGGAGGTCTCGAGCAGTACTTC	CASSAPGLAGGLEQYF
13	few	TRBV2	TRBJ2-5	.	TGTGCCAGCAGTGACGAGCGGCAAGAGACCCAGTACTTC	CASSDERQETQYF
16	.	TRBV18	TRBJ2-7	.	TGTGCCAGCTCGCAGGGGCTAGCGGTAAGCTCCTACGAGCAGTACTTC	CASSQGLAVSSYEQYF
16	few	TRBV27	TRBJ2-3	TRBD1	TGTGCCAGCAGTTCACCCCCGGGACAGGACACAGATACGCAGTATTTT	CASSSPPGQDTDTQYF
16	once	TRBV21-1	TRBJ2-5	.	TGTGCCAGCAGCAAGGACGGCAGGGTAAAGGAAGAGACCCAGTACTTC	CASSKDGRVKEETQYF
17	.	TRBV27	TRBJ2-1	.	TGTGCCAGCAGTTTAAGGGGTACACGGACGGAACGCAATGAGCAGTTCTTC	CASSLRGTRTERNEQFF
12	.	TRBV7-9	TRBJ2-3	TRBD2	TGTGCCAGCAGCCCTACCGGGGGGACGCAGTATTTT	CASSPTGGTQYF
15	.	TRBV10-1	TRBJ2-7	TRBD2	TGCGCCAGCAGTAGAGGGACTAGCGGAGCCTACGAGCAGTACTTC	CASSRGTSGAYEQYF
16	.	TRBV30	TRBJ2-2	.	TGTGCCTGGAGTGTACAGTGGGGGGCGAACACCGGGGAGCTGTTTTTT	CAWSVQWGANTGELFF
15	.	TRBV13	TRBJ2-7	TRBD1	TGTGCCAGCAGCCGTCAGGGGGCGTACAGCAACGAGCAGTACTTC	CASSRQGAYSNEQYF
15	.	TRBV5-7	TRBJ2-7	.	TGTGCCAGCAGCTTGTGCCCCTCACAGTTCTACGAGCAGTACTTC	CASSLCPSQFYEQYF
13	once	TRBV6-6	TRBJ1-2	TRBD1	TGTGCCAGCAGTCGCCCGACAGGGGATGGCTACACCTTC	CASSRPTGDGYTF
14	.	TRBV7-9	TRBJ2-1	.	TGTGCCAGCAGCCCCCGCCGGGGTTTGGATGAGCAGTTCTTC	CASSPRRGLDEQFF